The present T cell receptor beta chain was sequenced within a study of shared T cell receptors in the human thymus. CDR3 length: 17 amino acids. Per the germline V gene, CDR1 is SSHAT and CDR2 is FNYEAQ (reference sequence). Comment on this clone: An end of the junction differs from the germline gene, which may be a read error.

Profiled with immunoSEQ multiplex PCR; TCRdb holds only in-frame clones, not every one. The sample holds roughly 710,000 clones, 75% to 90% seen once. The sample also formed part of further work on human thymus T cells. According to that study: Congenital heart defects were the reason for the corrective surgery that the donors, healthy Finnish infants, were having. Thymus pieces cut out during corrective heart surgery were the tissue that was used. An apparent bias in V and J gene usage was seen in thymic and blood repertoires. Highly overlapping thymic repertoires among unrelated individuals were reported in related research.

Sequencing was performed on thymocytes. This chain connects TRBV7-7 to TRBJ2-5; a weak D match, TRBD2 (5 bases). The receptor was derived from a girl less than two years old with a congenital heart defect. The CDR3 DNA reads as TGTGCTAGCAGCTTAGTTTTGACGGGGATTTGGGAAGAGACCCAGTACTTC. This codes for CASSLVLTGIWEETQYF.